Sequencing of this T cell receptor beta chain was carried out in a study of shared clonotypes between healthy human individuals. With regard to this clone: Its target is not known.

The DNA input per sorted-subset replicate PCR was roughly 210 ng, corresponding to some 30,000 T cell genomes. Method: immunoSEQ multiplex PCR; TCRdb's copy keeps in-frame clones and lacks some. The sample yields roughly 2 million clones, about 95% seen once. Terminally differentiated effector memory CD45RA+ cells were left out of the naive CD8 fraction, which was CD45RO-negative and positively selected for CCR7. V dropped 2 bases and J dropped 8 bases, with 15 bases sitting between them. Germline V gene lookup returns CDR1 MGHDK and CDR2 SYGVNS. There are 14 residues in the CDR3. Study findings and constraints: Of the naive CD4 clonotypes, 4% to 5% were shared across a few donors.

The genes are TRBV25-1 and TRBJ1-2, with a possible D match to TRBD1 (5 bases). This clonotype was obtained from a man aged 18 to 29 in good health. Sequencing was done on a sample of naive CD8+ T cells sorted from blood. CDR3 DNA sequence: TGTGCCAGCAGTGAAGATCTGGCAGGGCGCGGCTACACCTTC. This gives the protein CASSEDLAGRGYTF.